These T cell receptor beta chains were read from a single sample in a study of beta chain features in type 1 diabetes. The repertoire was sequenced with immunoSEQ multiplex PCR; TCRdb's copy has only in-frame clones and lacks some. The data hold about 340,000 clones, with approximately 12% observed a single time. The sample taken for sequencing was naive CD4+ T cells from blood. The source is a woman aged 18-35 years with type 1 diabetes. Both conserved end residues are part of each CDR3. A D gene is named only where the DNA matches it firmly. Clone size, where shown, is once, few, many, or a class for clones that have expanded.

CDR3nt,CDR3aa,j_gene,abundance,d_gene,v_gene
TGTGCCAGCAGTCCAGAGGACAGGGACGGTCAGCCCCAGCATTTT,CASSPEDRDGQPQHF,TRBJ1-5,-,TRBD1,TRBV9
TGTGCCAGCAACCCCGGGACAGGGACCACCGGGGAGCTGTTTTTT,CASNPGTGTTGELFF,TRBJ2-2,-,TRBD1,TRBV25-1
TGTGCCATCAGAGCTACCGGGACTAGCGGGAGCGGTGAGCAGTTCTTC,CAIRATGTSGSGEQFF,TRBJ2-1,few,TRBD2,TRBV10-3
TGCAGTGCTATTACAGCAGATACGCAGTATTTT,CSAITADTQYF,TRBJ2-3,few,-,TRBV20-1
TGTGCCAGCAGCTTAGTATTAGCGTCCTACGAGCAGTACTTC,CASSLVLASYEQYF,TRBJ2-7,-,-,TRBV7-9
TGCGCCAGCAGCTCCCTTATAGCGGATACGCAGTATTTT,CASSSLIADTQYF,TRBJ2-3,few,-,TRBV5-1
TGTGCCAGCAGCTCACTAGGCCAAGGCACAGATACGCAGTATTTT,CASSSLGQGTDTQYF,TRBJ2-3,few,-,TRBV7-2
TGCGCCAGCAGCTTGACAGGGGACACCGGGGAGCTGTTTTTT,CASSLTGDTGELFF,TRBJ2-2,few,TRBD1,TRBV5-1
TGTGCCAGCAGCAATACCGGGACAACTGAGCAGTTCTTC,CASSNTGTTEQFF,TRBJ2-1,few,-,TRBV7-3
TGTGCCATCAGTGAGTCGGACGGGACAGGCGTCAACACTGAAGCTTTCTTT,CAISESDGTGVNTEAFF,TRBJ1-1,few,TRBD1,TRBV10-3
TGTGCCAGCAGCTCGGGAACTCAGACCCAAGAGACCCAGTACTTC,CASSSGTQTQETQYF,TRBJ2-5,few,-,TRBV7-9
TGTGCCAGTAGTATCCCGACTAGCGGGACGCCGGAGACCCAGTACTTC,CASSIPTSGTPETQYF,TRBJ2-5,-,TRBD2,TRBV19
TGTGCCTGGAGTGTAGCGGGAGGCTCCGAGCAGTACTTC,CAWSVAGGSEQYF,TRBJ2-7,-,TRBD2,TRBV30
TGTGCCTGGGGTGGACAGGGCGGCAATCAGCCCCAGCATTTT,CAWGGQGGNQPQHF,TRBJ1-5,few,TRBD1,TRBV30
TGTGCCAGCAGCACCGCCGGGACTAGCAACTACAATGAGCAGTTCTTC,CASSTAGTSNYNEQFF,TRBJ2-1,-,TRBD2,TRBV28
TGTGCCAGTAAGGGGCAGGCCTATAGCAATCAGCCCCAGCATTTT,CASKGQAYSNQPQHF,TRBJ1-5,-,-,TRBV19
TGTGCCAGCTCACCCCTAGGACTAGCTAATAGCAATGAGCAGTTCTTC,CASSPLGLANSNEQFF,TRBJ2-1,-,TRBD2,TRBV18
TGTGCCAGCAGCCTCAGGGTAGCCGGGGAGCTGTTTTTT,CASSLRVAGELFF,TRBJ2-2,-,-,TRBV28
TGTGCCAGCAGCTTGCAGACGCAGTATTTT,CASSLQTQYF,TRBJ2-3,few,-,TRBV7-9
TGTGCCGGGAGACTAGCGGGAGGGACCGGGGAGCTGTTTTTT,CAGRLAGGTGELFF,TRBJ2-2,few,TRBD2,TRBV19
TGTGCCAGCAGTTACGGGGGACAGAACACTGAAGCTTTCTTT,CASSYGGQNTEAFF,TRBJ1-1,few,-,TRBV6-6
TGTGCCAGCACCCCGGCGGGGCCAACTTACAATGAGCAGTTCTTC,CASTPAGPTYNEQFF,TRBJ2-1,-,-,TRBV7-2
TGCGCCAGCAGTGAGTCGTTGGAGCACAATGAGCAGTTCTTC,CASSESLEHNEQFF,TRBJ2-1,-,-,TRBV10-1
TGCAGCGTTGCTAAAGCTGGTGATGACTCTGAAGCTTTCTTT,CSVAKAGDDSEAFF,TRBJ1-1,-,-,TRBV29-1
TGCAGCGTTGAAGGTCAAGGGAGCACTGAAGCTTTCTTT,CSVEGQGSTEAFF,TRBJ1-1,few,-,TRBV29-1
TGCGCCAGCAGCTTGGATGGGACAGGATCCTACGAGCAGTACTTC,CASSLDGTGSYEQYF,TRBJ2-7,few,TRBD1,TRBV5-1
TGTGCCTGGATGCAGACCGGGGAGCTGTTTTTT,CAWMQTGELFF,TRBJ2-2,few,-,TRBV30
TGCGCCAGCAGCCCCGTAGGGGCAGTACTTACAGATACGCAGTATTTT,CASSPVGAVLTDTQYF,TRBJ2-3,few,-,TRBV5-1
TGCAGCGTTCGCGGACAGGGCAATGAGCAGTTCTTC,CSVRGQGNEQFF,TRBJ2-1,-,TRBD1,TRBV29-1
TGCGCCAGCAGCCCCCGGACTAGCGGGAGTGGGAAAGAGACCCAGTACTTC,CASSPRTSGSGKETQYF,TRBJ2-5,-,TRBD2,TRBV5-1
TGTGCCAGCAGCCCATACGAATGGGGACAGGGGGCAAATGAGCAGTTCTTC,CASSPYEWGQGANEQFF,TRBJ2-1,once,TRBD1,TRBV7-9
TGCGCCAGCAGCTCGAAGACAGAATATGGCTACACCTTC,CASSSKTEYGYTF,TRBJ1-2,-,-,TRBV5-1
TGTGCCAGCAGCTTAGACGGGAGGGAGCAGTTCTTC,CASSLDGREQFF,TRBJ2-1,-,TRBD2,TRBV11-3
TGTGCCAGCATGGGGACAGGGATGAACACTGAAGCTTTCTTT,CASMGTGMNTEAFF,TRBJ1-1,-,TRBD1,TRBV2
TGTGCCAGCAGTTTAAGCGGGGCTGGGCTGGAGACCCAGTACTTC,CASSLSGAGLETQYF,TRBJ2-5,-,TRBD2,TRBV28
TGTGCCAGTTTTAAAGGGGGCAGGGGATTCACCGGGGAGCTGTTTTTT,CASFKGGRGFTGELFF,TRBJ2-2,few,TRBD1,TRBV19
TGTGCCAGCAGCCTGGACACCCACTATGGCTACACCTTC,CASSLDTHYGYTF,TRBJ1-2,-,-,TRBV7-9
TGTGCCAGCACTACAGGGCTCAATCAGCCCCAGCATTTT,CASTTGLNQPQHF,TRBJ1-5,few,-,TRBV6-1
TGTGCCAGTAGTCTACAGGCTAACTATGGCTACACCTTC,CASSLQANYGYTF,TRBJ1-2,-,-,TRBV19
TGTGCCAGCAGCTTAGTCTCCACCGGGACATCAACGGGTGGCTACACCTTC,CASSLVSTGTSTGGYTF,TRBJ1-2,-,-,TRBV7-2
TGCAGCGTTGTTTTGGGTAGACAGGGGCCGAACACTGAAGCTTTCTTT,CSVVLGRQGPNTEAFF,TRBJ1-1,few,TRBD1,TRBV29-1
TGTGCCAGCAGTTCGGCAGGGCAGCCTTTCAATCAGCCCCAGCATTTT,CASSSAGQPFNQPQHF,TRBJ1-5,few,-,TRBV6-5
TGTGCCAGCCACAGGACTAGCGGAGGGCTGTATGAGCAGTTCTTC,CASHRTSGGLYEQFF,TRBJ2-1,few,TRBD2,TRBV9
TGTGCCAGCAGCTTAGGCACGACAGGGGATGGCTACACCTTC,CASSLGTTGDGYTF,TRBJ1-2,-,TRBD1,TRBV7-2
TGTGCCAGCAGCTTACCTTGGCAGGACACTGAAGCTTTCTTT,CASSLPWQDTEAFF,TRBJ1-1,-,-,TRBV11-2
TGCAGCGTTGGGGGCGGGACTAGCACAGATACGCAGTATTTT,CSVGGGTSTDTQYF,TRBJ2-3,-,-,TRBV29-1
TGCGCCAGCAGCTTAGGAGGGTTCATCGGCTACACCTTC,CASSLGGFIGYTF,TRBJ1-2,few,-,TRBV5-1
TGTGCCAGCAGCCCTGGACAGTTCACAGATACGCAGTATTTT,CASSPGQFTDTQYF,TRBJ2-3,few,-,TRBV5-4
TGTGCCAGCAGATTGACAGGGGGCAAAACCGGGGAGCTGTTTTTT,CASRLTGGKTGELFF,TRBJ2-2,-,TRBD1,TRBV11-2
TGCGCCAGCAGCTTTGACAGGTCCTACAATGAGCAGTTCTTC,CASSFDRSYNEQFF,TRBJ2-1,few,-,TRBV5-1
TGTGCCAGCAGCTCGCCATGGGAGAAGCAAGAGACCCAGTACTTC,CASSSPWEKQETQYF,TRBJ2-5,few,-,TRBV7-9
TGTGCCAGCAGGTCGCCGGGACAGGGGACCGAGGGCTCCTACGAGCAGTACTTC,CASRSPGQGTEGSYEQYF,TRBJ2-7,-,TRBD1,TRBV28
TGCGCCAGCAGCCACGGACAGACCGCAACTAATGAAAAACTGTTTTTT,CASSHGQTATNEKLFF,TRBJ1-4,few,-,TRBV5-1
TGTGCCAGTAGTATAGATCGGGAGAGGAAGCAGTACTTC,CASSIDRERKQYF,TRBJ2-7,few,-,TRBV19
TGTGCCAGCAGCTTACAGGGGGCGAGCACTGAAGCTTTCTTT,CASSLQGASTEAFF,TRBJ1-1,-,TRBD1,TRBV7-3
TGTGCCAGCAGTTTACGGCGCGGAAAAGAGACCCAGTACTTC,CASSLRRGKETQYF,TRBJ2-5,-,-,TRBV28
TGTGCCAGCAGCCCCGGGGGGGATAGCAATCAGCCCCAGCATTTT,CASSPGGDSNQPQHF,TRBJ1-5,-,-,TRBV7-9
TGTGCCAGCAGTTTTTTCCCAAACGAGCAGTACTTC,CASSFFPNEQYF,TRBJ2-7,few,-,TRBV28
TGTGCCAGCAGCCTTACAGGGGGCGGTGGCACAGATACGCAGTATTTT,CASSLTGGGGTDTQYF,TRBJ2-3,few,TRBD1,TRBV7-2
TGTGCCAGCAGCGTAGAAGCGGGAGCCTACAATGAGCAGTTCTTC,CASSVEAGAYNEQFF,TRBJ2-1,-,TRBD2,TRBV9